The sequence of this T cell receptor (beta chain) was determined in a study of beta chain features in type 1 diabetes. Overall study context: Healthy donors and patients had similar age, gender and cell yields. Study-level findings and limits: Among type 1 diabetes patients, VDJ junctions had fewer insertions and more deletions. People with Type 1 diabetes carried modestly yet significantly shorter TCRB CDR3s in all four CD4+ subsets.

The sequenced template was cDNA made from the entire isolated RNA. Assay used: immunoSEQ multiplex PCR; TCRdb lists only in-frame clones, some missing. The sample lists 300,000 to 350,000 clones; around 20% were seen once. CD4+ naive, central memory, regulatory and stem cell-like memory cells were sorted via CD45RO/CCR7/CD25/CD127/CD95/CD27. This clone has only a few counts. Its matching antigen is unknown. Sequencing was performed on naive CD4+ T cells from blood. This TCR came from a woman between 18 and 30 years old in good health.

The CDR3 reads CAISRSQGNQPQHF. CDR3 nucleotides: TGTGCCATCAGTAGATCCCAGGGCAATCAGCCCCAGCATTTT. The chain is built from TRBV10-3 and TRBJ1-5; no clear D gene. V shed 5 bases and J shed 2 bases, with 10 bases lying between them. The CDR3 is made up of 14 amino acids. Germline V gene data show CDR1 as ENHRY and CDR2 as SYGVKD.